This T cell receptor beta chain was captured by sequencing in a study of T cells in Graves' hyperthyroidism and ophthalmopathy (dated by TCRdb to about 2019). For the study in its entirety: Peripheral blood was collected at initial diagnosis, before any treatment. A discovery cohort of about 95 patients, roughly 45 with Graves' ophthalmopathy and 55 to 65 with stable Graves' hyperthyroidism, was used to find distinguishing TCR V-J signatures. Prospective prediction of ophthalmopathy was tested in an independent validation cohort consisting of about 20 hyperthyroidism patients and approximately 16 patients who later progressed to ophthalmopathy. The 75 to 100 discovery patients were divided at random into training and test sets in a 7:3 ratio. The study also compared thyroid tissue and blood T-cell repertoires from roughly 6 Graves' hyperthyroidism patients. Once sampling was done, hyperthyroidism patients were given methimazole at a starting dose of 30 mg daily, whereas ophthalmopathy patients were given high-dose intravenous methylprednisolone. The paper reports TCR Vbeta CDR3 sequencing of roughly 140 peripheral blood samples: approximately 41 ophthalmopathy, fewer than 85 hyperthyroidism and approximately 17 progressor patients.

Ophthalmopathy patients had moderately to severely active disease, with a Clinical Activity Score of 3 or more, a NOSPECS grade of 4 or more, and a disease duration of less than 3 months. Exclusion was applied to patients with uncontrolled infections, other autoimmune diseases, pregnancy or lactation. Diagnoses were based on clinical symptoms, serum thyroxine and TRAb, thyroid ultrasound and orbital computed tomography. Ficoll-Paque density gradient centrifugation was used to isolate PBMCs from around 9.1 ml of fresh peripheral blood. Total RNA was extracted using Trizol reagent, and RNA quality was assessed on an Agilent 2100 Bioanalyzer. General findings and caveats noted by the study authors: Most expanded thyroid clonotypes (frequency above 0.001) were also found in blood, which suggests that blood repertoires may mirror thyroid immune responses. In validation, progression to ophthalmopathy was predicted by the model with 70.59% sensitivity and about 72% specificity, a median of 6.5 months before onset. No statistical method was used to fix the sample size in advance, and group allocation was not hidden from the investigators. A 13 V-J signature model separated ophthalmopathy from stable hyperthyroidism, with just over 85% sensitivity and 81% to 82% specificity in cross-validation and 80%/75% in testing.

Amplification of TCR beta CDR3 regions was carried out from RNA transcripts. The first round of RT-PCR for the TCR CDR3 was performed with the HTBI primer set and the Qiagen OneStep RT-PCR kit. Libraries were constructed in a second round of multiplex PCR, after which size selection and purification were performed. The libraries were sequenced on an Illumina HiSeq2000 using paired-end 100 bp reads. On the authors' methods: SOAPnuke was used to process the raw data, throwing out any read that contained adapters or uncalled bases, had a mean Phred below 15, or lacked an exact constant-primer or identifier match. COPE v1.2.5 was used to merge high-quality paired reads, and clonotypes were defined as unique nucleotide sequences. Clonotypes were aligned to IMGT TRBV, TRBD and TRBJ reference segments using MiTCR v1.1. Analysis was restricted to V-J combinations with a frequency above 0.0001, which covered about 99% of repertoires. The TCS score was defined as F50 (clonal expansion) divided by E x V (chaos), with BLOSUM62-based TCRdist calculated between CDR3 peptides within each V-J. Welch's t-statistics and random forest reduced fewer than 550 V-J features to 13, which were used in a naive Bayes classifier (R e1071). TCRdb trimmed the raw reads at Q25, called clones with MiXCR and kept productive beta chains. Here each entry gathers all rows of one CDR3 protein and keeps the most common genes and DNA. The V and J calls, along with clone size, are taken from TCRdb and not from the paper's own processing. Recorded for this sample are 400,000 or so distinct CDR3 sequences; roughly 15% of them occurred a single time. The top ten hold about 21% of the sample.

Notes on this clonotype: The target of this receptor is not known. There are no base qualities to consult, and no much larger clone falls within one base.

Trimming costs V 5 bases and J 9 bases, and their ends lie 11 bases apart. Taken from cysteine to phenylalanine, the CDR3 has 12 residues. The read is trimmed to its CDR3 DNA, 36 bases read in frame from base 1. According to the germline V gene, CDR1 reads SGHTA and CDR2 reads FQGTGA. In this chain, TRBV7-3 is recombined with TRBJ2-1, and the D gene may be TRBD2, 5 bases matching. The receptor's source is a woman aged 55-69 years with Graves' ophthalmopathy. Sequences were obtained from blood. CDR3 region: CASSATGSEQFF. The DNA sequence is given as TGTGCCAGCAGCGCCACGGGATCTGAGCAGTTCTTC.